The rows below give T cell receptor beta chains drawn from one sample of a study of cytomegalovirus exposure and HLA in healthy donors. TCRdb's table, derived via immunoSEQ multiplex PCR, lists solely in-frame clones and lacks some. The data contain 150,000 or so clones, 70% to 85% of them singletons. Sequenced input: PBMCs. Receptors were obtained from a female donor in good health and CMV-seronegative. Both conserved end residues are part of each CDR3. Fields, in order: J gene, clone size, D gene, V gene, CDR3 protein, CDR3 DNA. The D gene is left open where the match is weak. Clone size, where shown, is once, few, many, or a class for clones that have expanded.

>TRBJ2-2|NA|NA|TRBV6-5
CASRLAADTGELFF
TGTGCCAGCAGACTAGCCGCGGACACCGGGGAGCTGTTTTTT
>TRBJ1-3|once|NA|TRBV6-6
CASSYFDSPGNTIYF
TGTGCCAGCAGTTACTTCGACAGTCCTGGAAACACCATATATTTT
>TRBJ2-7|NA|TRBD1|TRBV28
CASRTGTEEQYF
TGTGCCAGCAGAACCGGGACAGAAGAGCAGTACTTC
>TRBJ2-2|NA|TRBD1|TRBV10-3
CAISEARQGWTGELFF
TGTGCCATCAGTGAGGCTAGACAGGGATGGACCGGGGAGCTGTTTTTT
>TRBJ1-2|NA|TRBD1|TRBV9
CASSVDGTGSNYGYTF
TGTGCCAGCAGCGTAGATGGGACAGGGTCTAACTATGGCTACACCTTC
>TRBJ2-2|NA|TRBD2|TRBV5-4
CASSSGTSGRNTGELFF
TGTGCCAGCAGCTCCGGGACTAGCGGGAGAAACACCGGGGAGCTGTTTTTT
>TRBJ2-1|NA|TRBD2|TRBV7-3
CASSLTGGRAGQFF
TGTGCCAGCAGCTTAACAGGCGGGAGGGCTGGGCAGTTCTTC
>TRBJ1-5|NA|TRBD1|TRBV18
CASSLSTGNNQPQHF
TGTGCCAGCTCACTTTCGACAGGGAACAATCAGCCCCAGCATTTT
>TRBJ2-1|once|NA|TRBV29-1
CSVRTSMASYNEQFF
TGCAGCGTAAGGACATCGATGGCCTCCTACAATGAGCAGTTCTTC
>TRBJ1-3|NA|NA|TRBV6-5
CASSETDGNTIYF
TGTGCCAGCAGTGAGACAGATGGAAACACCATATATTTT
>TRBJ2-2|few|TRBD2|TRBV2
CASNLGLAGGELFF
TGTGCCAGCAATCTGGGACTAGCTGGCGGGGAGCTGTTTTTT
>TRBJ2-7|NA|TRBD1|TRBV7-9
CASSLEGQGASSYEQYF
TGTGCCAGCAGCTTAGAGGGACAGGGGGCGAGCTCCTACGAGCAGTACTTC
>TRBJ2-4|NA|NA|TRBV7-9
CASSLWRAVAKNIQYF
TGTGCCAGCAGCTTATGGCGGGCGGTAGCCAAAAACATTCAGTACTTC
>TRBJ2-7|NA|TRBD2|TRBV19
CASSRTSGLSYEQYF
TGTGCCAGTAGTCGGACTAGCGGGCTCTCCTACGAGCAGTACTTC
>TRBJ1-1|NA|TRBD1|TRBV19
CASSRTGDVDTEAFF
TGTGCCAGTAGTAGGACAGGGGATGTGGACACTGAAGCTTTCTTT
>TRBJ1-4|once|NA|TRBV9
CASSAGAGTAEKLFF
TGTGCCAGCAGTGCCGGGGCGGGGACGGCTGAAAAACTGTTTTTT
>TRBJ2-3|NA|NA|TRBV9
CASSVVADTQYF
TGTGCCAGCAGCGTAGTAGCAGATACGCAGTATTTT
>TRBJ2-7|NA|NA|TRBV19
CASRGPDRMFDEQYF
TGTGCCAGTAGAGGCCCCGACAGGATGTTCGACGAGCAGTACTTC
>TRBJ1-2|NA|NA|TRBV27
CASRVPAF
TGTGCCAGCAGGGTTCCGGCCTTC
>TRBJ2-7|NA|NA|TRBV19
CASSITGSYEQYF
TGTGCCAGTAGTATTACGGGCTCCTACGAGCAGTACTTC
>TRBJ2-1|NA|NA|TRBV27
CASSFPPIATYNEQFF
TGTGCCAGCAGTTTTCCCCCGATAGCCACTTACAATGAGCAGTTCTTC
>TRBJ1-2|once|NA|TRBV11-3
CASSSAGSNYGYTF
TGTGCCAGCAGCTCGGCAGGATCCAACTATGGCTACACCTTC
>TRBJ1-3|NA|NA|TRBV25-1
CASSEYPQGSGNTIYF
TGTGCCAGCAGTGAATATCCACAGGGCTCTGGAAACACCATATATTTT
>TRBJ1-1|NA|TRBD1|TRBV19
CASSILDRATEAFF
TGTGCCAGTAGTATACTGGACAGGGCAACTGAAGCTTTCTTT
>TRBJ2-7|few|TRBD1|TRBV28
CASSLSDRGYEQYF
TGTGCCAGCAGTCTCTCGGACAGGGGCTACGAGCAGTACTTC
>TRBJ1-3|once|NA|TRBV27
CASSPMRSSGNTIYF
TGTGCCAGCAGTCCAATGAGAAGCTCTGGAAACACCATATATTTT
>TRBJ1-4|NA|TRBD1|TRBV18
CASSQTGDTSSEKLFF
TGTGCCAGCTCGCAGACAGGGGACACCAGTAGTGAAAAACTGTTTTTT
>TRBJ2-7|NA|NA|TRBV10-3
CASRQQPGNEQYF
TGTGCCAGCAGGCAACAGCCGGGAAACGAGCAGTACTTC
>TRBJ2-1|few|NA|TRBV9
CASSVDAGLGNEQFF
TGTGCCAGCAGCGTAGATGCGGGACTTGGGAATGAGCAGTTCTTC
>TRBJ1-5|NA|NA|TRBV19
CASSTDRINQPQHF
TGTGCCAGTAGTACCGACAGAATTAATCAGCCCCAGCATTTT
>TRBJ2-5|NA|NA|TRBV4-1
CASSQPAIQETQYF
TGCGCCAGCAGCCAGCCAGCGATCCAAGAGACCCAGTACTTC
>TRBJ2-1|NA|TRBD2|TRBV29-1
CSVQGTSGRALGEQFF
TGCAGCGTCCAAGGCACTAGCGGGAGGGCCCTCGGTGAGCAGTTCTTC
>TRBJ1-2|NA|NA|TRBV9
CASSVGGQGQGYTF
TGTGCCAGCAGCGTAGGAGGGCAGGGACAAGGCTACACCTTC
>TRBJ1-2|NA|NA|TRBV7-2
CASSLEEYGYTF
TGTGCCAGCAGCCTGGAGGAGTATGGCTACACCTTC
>TRBJ1-1|few|NA|TRBV9
CASSLWTNTEAFF
TGTGCCAGCAGCCTCTGGACTAACACTGAAGCTTTCTTT
>TRBJ1-5|NA|TRBD1|TRBV18
CASSPPGTGGEQPQHF
TGTGCCAGCTCACCACCCGGGACAGGGGGCGAACAGCCCCAGCATTTT
>TRBJ2-4|NA|NA|TRBV2
CASSDPLSKNIQYF
TGTGCCAGCAGTGACCCCTTGTCCAAAAACATTCAGTACTTC
>TRBJ1-3|NA|TRBD1|TRBV2
CASSLDRINTIYF
TGTGCCAGCAGTCTGGACAGGATAAACACCATATATTTT
>TRBJ1-4|NA|TRBD1|TRBV13
CASSYSPRQGQKLFF
TGTGCCAGCAGCTATAGCCCCCGACAGGGGCAAAAACTGTTTTTT
>TRBJ2-1|NA|TRBD1|TRBV29-1
CSVEPGQGAQGEQFF
TGCAGCGTGGAACCGGGACAGGGGGCTCAGGGTGAGCAGTTCTTC
>TRBJ1-1|NA|NA|TRBV7-2
CATTTRQNTEAFF
TGTGCCACCACAACTAGACAGAACACTGAAGCTTTCTTT
>TRBJ2-5|NA|TRBD2|TRBV5-1
CASSLARGTSFSETQYF
TGCGCCAGCAGCTTGGCGCGGGGGACTAGCTTTTCGGAGACCCAGTACTTC
>TRBJ2-7|few|NA|TRBV11-2
CASSSRLRSYEQYF
TGTGCCAGCAGCTCCCGACTAAGATCCTACGAGCAGTACTTC
>TRBJ2-7|few|TRBD2|TRBV6-1
CASSWGLAEQYEQYF
TGTGCCAGCAGTTGGGGACTAGCGGAACAGTACGAGCAGTACTTC
>TRBJ2-5|NA|NA|TRBV5-6
CASSLRTLGWTQYF
TGTGCCAGCAGCCTTCGGACATTAGGGTGGACCCAGTACTTC
>TRBJ2-5|NA|TRBD2|TRBV5-6
CASIRTSGSHGRQYF
TGTGCCAGCATCCGGACTAGCGGGAGTCATGGGCGCCAGTACTTC
>TRBJ1-5|once|NA|TRBV19
CASSMLLGQTNQPQHF
TGTGCCAGTAGTATGCTTCTTGGACAGACAAATCAGCCCCAGCATTTT
>TRBJ1-4|NA|NA|TRBV27
CASSPRDNRFLNEKLFF
TGTGCCAGCAGTCCCAGGGACAACCGCTTCCTTAATGAAAAACTGTTTTTT
>TRBJ2-3|NA|TRBD2|TRBV29-1
CSVEGGGADTQYF
TGCAGCGTTGAGGGGGGAGGGGCAGATACGCAGTATTTT
>TRBJ1-5|NA|TRBD1|TRBV5-1
CASRTGDGQPQHF
TGCGCCAGCAGGACAGGGGACGGTCAGCCCCAGCATTTT
>TRBJ1-2|few|NA|TRBV19
CASSIAGGNYGYTF
TGTGCCAGTAGTATCGCGGGAGGGAACTATGGCTACACCTTC
>TRBJ2-7|NA|TRBD2|TRBV7-6
CASSSSGRSEQYF
TGTGCCAGCAGCTCTAGCGGGAGGAGCGAGCAGTACTTC
>TRBJ2-4|few|TRBD1|TRBV6-6
CASSPGTGDSNIQYF
TGTGCCAGCAGTCCCGGGACAGGGGATTCGAACATTCAGTACTTC